This TCR beta chain was sequenced during a study of shared clonotypes between healthy human individuals. Study as a whole: CD4 naive cells filled three plates per donor, CD4 memory three, CD8 naive two and CD8 memory one.

Whole-study results and caveats: Sequencing depth was a factor that was expected to affect clonotype sharing among donors.

The data were produced by immunoSEQ multiplex PCR, yet TCRdb's version contains in-frame clones alone and is incomplete. This sample has around 2.5 million clones; over 85% occur once, and the top ten carry 0.36%. Note on this clone: What it recognizes is unknown.

In germline, CDR1 is MNHEY, CDR2 SVGAGI. V lost 2 bases to trimming and J lost 11 bases, with 9 bases between them. CDR3 length equals 11 residues. The chain uses TRBV6-5 and TRBJ1-1, with D unresolved. Sequenced: naive CD4+ T cells from PBMCs. Subset specified: CD45RA+ positively selected. This clonotype originated in a man aged 18 to 29 in good health. Some clones in this sample may be carry-over from other donors' samples. CDR3 DNA sequence: TGTGCCAGCAGTTACAAGGCCCAGGCTTTCTTT. Amino acid sequence: CASSYKAQAFF.